This TCR beta chain appears in the sequencing data of a study of blood T cell repertoires in COVID-19. The wider study: From the United States, Italy and Spain came samples of acute and convalescent COVID-19.

V lost 1 base to trimming and J lost 1 base, with 10 bases between them. The CDR3 is made up of 15 amino acids. Germline assignment: CDR1 SGHTA and CDR2 FQGTGA. Per the original data handling: From reference gene primer amplification, estimates of nucleated cell counts were derived. Method: immunoSEQ multiplex PCR; TCRdb's copy keeps in-frame clones and lacks some. V and J calls plus clone size are reproduced from that table; the DNA served to infer D and trimming. The repertoire holds roughly 120,000 clones, with roughly 85% as singletons. The specimen was peripheral blood. The chain carries TRBV7-3 and TRBJ2-5, with D possibly being TRBD1 (6 bases). This TCR derives from a woman aged 60-75 years with acute or convalescent COVID-19. CDR3 DNA sequence: TGTGCCAGCAGCTTAAAAGGGGGTCCCCAAGAGACCCAGTACTTC. The encoded protein is CASSLKGGPQETQYF.